One sample yielded the 20 T cell receptor beta chains listed below, sequenced in a study of T cell changes during pregnancy in multiple sclerosis. Generated by immunoSEQ multiplex PCR, the TCRdb table keeps only in-frame clones and is missing some. The sample has roughly 14,000 clones, approximately 83% seen once. The material was CD8+ T cells from peripheral blood mononuclear cells, obtained in the first trimester of pregnancy. All receptors derive from a female donor with multiple sclerosis, enrolled in a pregnancy study.

The CDR3 DNA is TGTGCCAGCAGTGTTAAGGGGCGCGAATATTGGAACACTGAAGCTTTCTTT. It yields the protein CASSVKGREYWNTEAFF. This sequence joins TRBV6-1 and TRBJ1-1; perhaps TRBD1 as D (5 bases). Germline loops: CDR1 MNHNS, CDR2 SASEGT. This CDR3 comprises 17 residues. V was cut by 4 bases and J by 1 base, with 19 bases left in between.

This clone is medium-sized by share. The genes are TRBV15 and TRBJ1-2; 7 bases fit TRBD1. Germline assignment: CDR1 LNHNV and CDR2 YYDKDF (reference sequence). The CDR3 totals 18 residues. Trimming at V came to 6 bases and at J to 6 bases, leaving 22 bases not matched to a gene. CDR3 protein: CATRDSESWDSAQDGYTF. In DNA, the CDR3 is TGTGCCACCAGAGATAGCGAATCTTGGGACAGCGCTCAAGATGGCTACACCTTC.

This chain links TRBV29-1 with TRBJ2-6, with D possibly being TRBD1 (6 bases). Trimming left V 6 bases short and J 0 bases short, with 12 bases between. CDR3 size: 15 residues. Germline lookup yields CDR1 SQVTM and CDR2 ANQGSEA. The chain's CDR3 is CSVPDRISGANVLTF. CDR3 in DNA: TGCAGCGTCCCTGACAGGATCTCTGGGGCCAACGTCCTGACTTTC. Full variable domain (rest looked up from reference TRBV29-1 and TRBJ2-6): SAVISQKPSRDICQRGTSLTIQCQVDSQVTMMFWYRQQPGQSLTLIATANQGSEATYESGFVIDKFPISRPNLTFSTLTVSNMSPEDSSIYLCSVPDRISGANVLTFGAGSRLTVL.

This chain connects TRBV6-5 to TRBJ1-3; unclear D gene. This CDR3 has 14 amino acids. Germline V gene lookup returns CDR1 MNHEY and CDR2 SVGAGI. V dropped 0 bases and J dropped 2 bases, with 5 bases sitting between them. The CDR3 nucleotides are TGTGCCAGCAGTTACTCAATAACTGGAAACACCATATATTTT. Residues: CASSYSITGNTIYF.

For the CDR3, the DNA is TGCGCCAGCAGATCAGGGGAGAAAGACTCTTTGAACACTGAAGCTTTCTTT. Protein: CASRSGEKDSLNTEAFF. The chain employs TRBV5-1 and TRBJ1-1, with D perhaps TRBD1 (6 bases). The CDR3 runs to 17 residues. CDR1 and CDR2 (germline): SGHRS, YFSETQ. Trimming took off 5 bases at V and 0 bases at J, with 20 bases between the two ends.

The chain has TRBV4-1 and TRBJ1-2; D gene uncertain. The ends were cut back, 4 bases at V and 4 bases at J, with 16 bases in the middle. The V gene's germline CDR1 is MGHRA and CDR2 YSYEKL. The CDR3 is made up of 15 amino acids. CDR3 nucleotide sequence: TGCGCCAGCAGCCTCGACTTTGCAGACTTCTATGGCTACACCTTC. It translates to CASSLDFADFYGYTF.

The chain links TRBV19 to TRBJ1-5, with a tentative D call TRBD1 (5 bases). The CDR3 has 14 amino acids. V was clipped by 5 bases and J by 4 bases, with 12 bases between them. Germline V gene lookup returns CDR1 LNHDA and CDR2 SQIVND (reference sequence). The chain's CDR3 is CASSPPGGNQPQHF. CDR3 DNA: TGTGCCAGTAGTCCCCCGGGGGGGAATCAGCCCCAGCATTTT. Variable domain in full (rest from reference TRBV19 and TRBJ1-5): DGGITQSPKYLFRKEGQNVTLSCEQNLNHDAMYWYRQDPGQGLRLIYYSQIVNDFQKGDIAEGYSVSREKKESFPLTVTSAQKNPTAFYLCASSPPGGNQPQHFGDGTRLSIL.

The gene calls are TRBV5-1 and TRBJ1-3; TRBD1 is a possible D gene (6 bases). V was pared by 7 bases and J by 2 bases, with 13 bases between. The V gene's germline CDR1 is SGHRS and CDR2 YFSETQ. CDR3 size: 14 residues. The CDR3 region has the DNA TGCGCCAGCCGGGATAACAGGGCTGGAAACACCATATATTTT. It yields the protein CASRDNRAGNTIYF.

Concerning this clone itself: At one boundary the junction diverges from the germline segment, which might be a read error. The rearrangement links TRBV27 to TRBJ2-1; TRBD2 agrees at 9 bases. This CDR3 is built from 15 residues. CDR1 and CDR2 (germline): MNHEY, SMNVEV (reference sequence). The CDR3 DNA follows: TGTGCCAGCAGTCTATCTAGCGGGAACTACAATGAGCAGTTCTTC. Its translation: CASSLSSGNYNEQFF.

V is TRBV9 and J is TRBJ2-7; 7 nucleotides align to TRBD1. This CDR3 comprises 14 residues. Germline lookup yields CDR1 SGDLS and CDR2 YYNGEE. The V segment lost 0 bases and the J segment 6 bases; nucleotides outside the gene matches: 6. CDR3 loop: CASSVEGQPSEQYF. The CDR3 region has the DNA TGTGCCAGCAGCGTAGAGGGACAGCCGAGCGAGCAGTACTTC. Full variable domain (remainder filled in from reference TRBV9 and TRBJ2-7): DSGVTQTPKHLITATGQRVTLRCSPRSGDLSVYWYQQSLDQGLQFLIQYYNGEERAKGNILERFSAQQFPDLHSELNLSSLELGDSALYFCASSVEGQPSEQYFGPGTRLTVT.

V is TRBV5-6 and J is TRBJ1-1; possible D gene TRBD1, 6 bases. The CDR3 runs 13 residues. CDR1 and CDR2 (germline): SGHDT, YYEEEE. Trimming shortened V by 0 bases and J by 11 bases, and 14 bases separated the two germline ends. The chain's CDR3 is CASSLVQGREAFF. CDR3 nucleotides: TGTGCCAGCAGCTTGGTTCAGGGGCGCGAGGCTTTCTTT.

The V and J genes are TRBV2 and TRBJ2-5; the D gene is possibly TRBD2 (6 bases). Trimming shortened V by 2 bases and J by 3 bases, and 13 bases separated the two germline ends. Germline CDR1 and CDR2: SNHLY and FYNNEI. This CDR3 comprises 15 residues. This CDR3 is CASSELTRPKETQYF. The DNA for the CDR3 is TGTGCCAGCAGTGAACTGACTAGACCCAAAGAGACCCAGTACTTC.

This chain links TRBV28 with TRBJ2-5, with D tentatively TRBD2 (6 bases). Germline values: CDR1 MDHEN, CDR2 SYDVKM. Trimming removed 4 bases from V and 2 bases from J, with 14 bases in between. The CDR3 sequence is 15 residues long. The CDR3 coding sequence is TGTGCCAGCAGTTACGGGACTGCAACTCAAGAGACCCAGTACTTC. Translated, it gives CASSYGTATQETQYF.

This sequence joins TRBV10-3 and TRBJ2-3, with TRBD2 matching 14 bases. Germline trimming cut 6 bases from V and 4 bases from J; bases unmatched to any gene: 9. CDR1 is ENHRY and CDR2 is SYGVKD in the germline V gene. The CDR3 contains 17 residues. The CDR3 here is CAISTRTSGRRADTQYF. In DNA, the CDR3 is TGTGCCATCAGCACTAGGACTAGCGGGAGGAGGGCAGATACGCAGTATTTT.

DNA for the CDR3: TGTGCCAGCAGTTTATCGAAGACTACCAACTACGAGCAGTACTTC. Protein sequence: CASSLSKTTNYEQYF. The chain uses TRBV27 and TRBJ2-7; tentative D call: TRBD2 (5 bases). Germline CDR1 and CDR2: MNHEY and SMNVEV (reference sequence). The CDR3 sequence is 15 residues long. V was shortened by 0 bases and J by 3 bases, with 12 bases between the two germline ends.

V usage is TRBV19 and J usage is TRBJ2-5; 7 bases are a match to TRBD2. The CDR3 loop spans 15 amino acids. Germline lookup yields CDR1 LNHDA and CDR2 SQIVND (reference sequence). With V trimmed by 3 bases and J by 5 bases, 9 bases remained unmatched. The CDR3 DNA reads TGTGCCAGTAGTATGGGAGGGGCAGGGAGGGAGACCCAGTACTTC. Amino acid sequence: CASSMGGAGRETQYF.

The rearrangement joins TRBV19 to TRBJ1-5; a possible D gene is TRBD1 (5 bases). Between the trimmed V and J ends, which lost 11 bases and 4 bases, there was a span of 15 bases. The CDR3 extends over 13 amino acids. Germline V CDR1 and CDR2: LNHDA, SQIVND (reference sequence). CDR3 DNA sequence: TGTGCCCACGGCGGGGGGGGTAATCAGCCCCAGCATTTT. Its protein is CAHGGGGNQPQHF.

This chain links TRBV9 with TRBJ1-3; a possible D gene is TRBD1 (6 bases). Germline V gene sequence: CDR1 SGDLS, CDR2 YYNGEE. V shed 3 bases and J shed 4 bases, with 11 bases lying between them. This CDR3 contains 14 residues. CDR3 region: CASSGGQRGNTIYF. In nucleotides, the CDR3 is TGTGCCAGCAGCGGAGGACAGAGGGGAAACACCATATATTTT.

The gene calls are TRBV7-3 and TRBJ1-4, with 7 bases aligning to TRBD1. The CDR3 extends over 16 amino acids. J gave up 7 bases and V 1 base, and 9 bases lay outside the gene matches. Germline V gives CDR1 SGHTA, CDR2 FQGTGA. This CDR3 is CASSLRQGGSCEKLFF. In DNA, the CDR3 is TGTGCCAGCAGCTTAAGACAGGGCGGTTCTTGTGAAAAACTGTTTTTT. The full variable domain, its missing parts supplied by reference TRBV7-3 and TRBJ1-4, is GAGVSQTPSNKVTEKGKYVELRCDPISGHTALYWYRQSLGQGPEFLIYFQGTGAADDSGLPNDRFFAVRPEGSVSTLKIQRTERGDSAVYLCASSLRQGGSCEKLFFGSGTQLSVL.

As to this clone: The germline gene is not matched at one end of the junction; a read error may be the cause. This chain connects TRBV9 to TRBJ2-3; 7 bases are shared with TRBD1. This CDR3 spans 18 amino acids. Germline V gene lookup returns CDR1 SGDLS and CDR2 YYNGEE. The CDR3 region is CASSVVPRGTASTDTQYF. DNA for the CDR3: TGTGCCAGCAGCGTAGTACCGCGTGGGACAGCCAGCACCGATACGCAGTATTTT. The full variable domain, in which reference TRBV9 and TRBJ2-3 provide the parts outside the CDR3, is DSGVTQTPKHLITATGQRVTLRCSPRSGDLSVYWYQQSLDQGLQFLIQYYNGEERAKGNILERFSAQQFPDLHSELNLSSLELGDSALYFCASSVVPRGTASTDTQYFGPGTRLTVL.